One and the same sample provided the 10 T cell receptor beta chains below, sequenced in a study of shared clonotypes between healthy human individuals. Assay: immunoSEQ multiplex PCR; the TCRdb copy retains only in-frame clones and omits some. The sample consists of 2 million to 2.5 million clones, around 95% of them appearing once. The specimen sequenced was naive CD4+ T cells sorted from blood. Subset indicated: CD45RA+ positively selected. The receptors derive from a man younger than 35 in good health.

The chain recombines TRBV5-1 with TRBJ1-1; TRBD1 agrees at 8 bases. The ends lost 4 bases at V and 4 bases at J; junction bases unmatched: 3. This CDR3 contains 13 residues. Per the germline V gene, CDR1 is SGHRS and CDR2 is YFSETQ. The CDR3 region has the DNA TGCGCCAGCAGCATGGGGACAGGCACTGAAGCTTTCTTT. The encoded protein is CASSMGTGTEAFF.

This chain links TRBV7-9 with TRBJ2-7; 10 bases fit TRBD1. Germline trimming cut 0 bases from V and 5 bases from J; bases unmatched to any gene: 4. The CDR3 extends over 15 amino acids. Germline V gene sequence: CDR1 SEHNR, CDR2 FQNEAQ (reference sequence). The CDR3 loop reads CASSLADRGRDEQYF. In nucleotides, the CDR3 is TGTGCCAGCAGCTTAGCGGACAGGGGGAGGGACGAGCAGTACTTC. Based on the CDR3 plus reference TRBV7-9 and TRBJ2-7, the full variable domain is DTGVSQNPRHKITKRGQNVTFRCDPISEHNRLYWYRQTLGQGPEFLTYFQNEAQLEKSRLLSDRFSAERPKGSFSTLEIQRTEQGDSAMYLCASSLADRGRDEQYFGPGTRLTVT.

The rearrangement uses TRBV6-6 and TRBJ1-2; 8 bases are a match to TRBD1. The germline CDR1 and CDR2 sequences are MNHNY and SVGAGI (reference sequence). This CDR3 spans 14 amino acids. J gave up 8 bases and V 6 bases, and 11 bases lay outside the gene matches. The CDR3 protein is CASSPGQGAEGYTF. CDR3 bases: TGTGCCAGCAGCCCCGGCCAGGGGGCCGAGGGCTACACCTTC.

This chain links TRBV5-1 with TRBJ2-3; D ambiguous. CDR1 and CDR2 (germline): SGHRS, YFSETQ. Deletions cut 0 bases from V and 2 bases from J, with 10 bases between. CDR3 length: 15 residues. CDR3 DNA: TGCGCCAGCAGCTTGGAAGGGCCGAACACAGATACGCAGTATTTT. Its protein product is CASSLEGPNTDTQYF.

The chain combines TRBV5-4 with TRBJ1-5, with a tentative D call TRBD1 (6 bases). The ends were cut back, 1 base at V and 7 bases at J, with 18 bases in the middle. Germline CDR1 is SGHNT and CDR2 is YYREEE (reference sequence). CDR3 length: 16 amino acids. CDR3 in DNA: TGTGCCAGCAGCTTGAATGGTCAGGGGTATGAGCAGCCCCAGCATTTT. Protein: CASSLNGQGYEQPQHF.

CDR3 DNA: TGTGCCAGCAGCGTAGAAACCGGGGACTACGAGCAGTACTTC. Its translation: CASSVETGDYEQYF. The chain uses TRBV9 and TRBJ2-7, with TRBD2 as a possible D gene (5 bases). The germline V gene encodes CDR1 SGDLS and CDR2 YYNGEE. V was clipped by 0 bases and J by 3 bases, with 10 bases between them. There are 14 residues in the CDR3.

The chain recombines TRBV19 with TRBJ1-2, with 8 bases identical to TRBD1. From germline, CDR1 is LNHDA and CDR2 SQIVND (reference sequence). The CDR3 has 13 residues. After removal of 5 bases from V and 8 bases from J, the junction contained 7 bases not matched to a gene. Written as DNA, the CDR3 is TGTGCCAGTAGTCCGGACAGGGCCCGCGGCTACACCTTC. Translated: CASSPDRARGYTF.

In regard to this clone: This sample includes further DNA sequences coding for the same CDR3. This chain joins TRBV6-1 and TRBJ1-5; 7 positions match TRBD1. CDR1 and CDR2 from the germline V gene are MNHNS and SASEGT. The CDR3 is 15 amino acids. With 2 bases clipped from V and 2 bases from J, the junction kept 3 bases outside the gene matches. The CDR3 nucleotides read TGTGCCAGCAGTGAAAGCGGGACAGGCAATCAGCCCCAGCATTTT. Its translation is CASSESGTGNQPQHF.

This clone showed up just once. V gene TRBV6-1 combines with J gene TRBJ1-2, with 7 bases matching TRBD1. The germline V gene encodes CDR1 MNHNS and CDR2 SASEGT. This CDR3 is built from 12 residues. Germline trimming cut 4 bases from V and 8 bases from J; bases unmatched to any gene: 4. The CDR3 bases are TGTGCCAGCAGTGTCCAAGGGGGCGGCTACACCTTC. Translated, it gives CASSVQGGGYTF.

V usage is TRBV29-1 and J usage is TRBJ2-7, with 9 positions matching TRBD1. Trimming took 4 bases from V and 2 from J; bases not matched to a gene: 9. The CDR3 length is 15 residues. In germline, CDR1 is SQVTM, CDR2 ANQGSEA. The CDR3 region is CSVGITGGPPYEQYF. The CDR3 bases are TGCAGCGTTGGGATCACAGGGGGCCCCCCCTACGAGCAGTACTTC.